The following is a T cell receptor beta chain sequence with its context. What it binds is unknown. These data come from a study of cytomegalovirus exposure and HLA in healthy donors. Looked up from germline, CDR1 is MNHEY and CDR2 is SVGAGI. The CDR3 totals 13 residues. The V and J ends lost 6 bases and 7 bases, in that order; junction bases with no gene match: 7. Both 60 Vbeta primers and 13 Jbeta primers went into the PCR. Profiled with immunoSEQ multiplex PCR; TCRdb holds only in-frame clones, not every one. The sample shows over 120,000 clones, around 84% of them seen only once. Study-wide results and limits: Analyses of presence and absence presupposed an approximately uniform sequencing depth across donors.

The chain carries TRBV6-5 and TRBJ1-2; 8 nucleotides line up with TRBD1. Sequenced: PBMCs. The receptor was isolated from a man between 45 and 60 years old in good health and CMV-seronegative. The CDR3 bases are TGTGCCAGCAGCCCGGACAGGGCGTCTGGCTACACCTTC. It specifies CASSPDRASGYTF.